This T cell receptor (beta chain) is drawn from a study of T cell responses to AZD1222 COVID-19 vaccine. Findings of the study overall: Repertoires were obtained only post-peak T cell response.

About this clone: Its antigen is not known.

This CDR3 has 14 residues. Per the germline V gene, CDR1 is MNHNY and CDR2 is SVGAGI (reference sequence). V shed 0 bases and J 3 bases; nucleotides not matched to a gene: 0. The protocol was immunoSEQ multiplex PCR, while the TCRdb copy is restricted to in-frame clones and leaves out a portion. Of tens of thousands of clones in the sample, 80% to 90% were seen once. The receptor comes from an adult who received the AZD1222 COVID-19 vaccine. The sample consisted of peripheral blood, taken 28 days after the second AZD1222 dose. V gene TRBV6-6 combines with J gene TRBJ1-1; 8 bases line up with TRBD1. The CDR3 reads CASSYSDRDTEAFF. The CDR3 DNA reads as TGTGCCAGCAGTTACTCGGACAGGGACACTGAAGCTTTCTTT.